The 22 T cell receptor beta chains in this list originate from one sample, sequenced in a study of T cell clonotyping in hematopoietic cell transplantation. Some clones are missing from TCRdb's copy, which holds only in-frame ones; the method was immunoSEQ multiplex PCR. The sample yields about 5,300 clones, around 27% seen once. The sequencing used peripheral blood mononuclear cells, collected 180 days after allogeneic stem cell transplant. These receptors originate from a male patient between 40 and 50 years old who had an allogeneic stem cell transplant from an unrelated donor, so the T cells may come from the graft donor. Some clones in this sample may be carry-over from other donors' samples.

This clone was seen only a few times. The chain uses TRBV30 and TRBJ1-5; D is unresolved. The V gene lost 6 bases and the J gene lost 4 bases, with 10 bases spanning the gap. The germline V gene has CDR1 GTSNPN and CDR2 SVGIG (reference sequence). CDR3 length: 12 amino acids. CDR3 region: CACGGNNQPQHF. CDR3 sequence (DNA): TGTGCCTGTGGCGGTAATAATCAGCCCCAGCATTTT. Based on the CDR3 plus reference TRBV30 and TRBJ1-5, the full variable domain is SQTIHQWPATLVQPVGSPLSLECTVEGTSNPNLYWYRQAAGRGLQLLFYSVGIGQISSEVPQNLSASRPQDRQFILSSKKLLLSDSGFYLCACGGNNQPQHFGDGTRLSIL.

The rearrangement uses TRBV30 and TRBJ2-5; a possible D gene is TRBD2 (5 bases). The CDR3 loop spans 10 amino acids. The V and J ends lost 5 bases and 7 bases respectively, with 8 bases between them. Germline values: CDR1 GTSNPN, CDR2 SVGIG (reference sequence). The CDR3 DNA reads as TGTGCCTGGGGTGAGGGGACCCAGTACTTC. Translation: CAWGEGTQYF.

This clone has more than one count but fewer than ten. This rearrangement joins TRBV4-1 to TRBJ1-1; 7 nucleotides line up with TRBD1. This CDR3 is built from 18 residues. Trimming cost V 0 bases and J 0 bases; bases outside gene matches: 10. Germline lookup yields CDR1 MGHRA and CDR2 YSYEKL. CDR3 bases: TGCGCCAGCAGCCAAGAAGGTTGGGAGACAGGGATGAACACTGAAGCTTTCTTT. Translation: CASSQEGWETGMNTEAFF.

The chain carries TRBV15 and TRBJ2-1; D unresolved. Germline V gene sequence: CDR1 LNHNV, CDR2 YYDKDF (reference sequence). CDR3 length: 15 amino acids. V lost 2 bases and J lost 4, with 12 bases in between. This CDR3 reads CATSRPGSRYNEQFF. CDR3 sequence (DNA): TGTGCCACCAGCAGACCAGGATCCCGGTACAATGAGCAGTTCTTC.

This clone was picked up a small number of times. The chain employs TRBV19 and TRBJ2-1; the match to TRBD2 covers 10 bases. Germline V gene data show CDR1 as LNHDA and CDR2 as SQIVND (reference sequence). V shed 3 bases, J shed 2 bases, and the junction held 1 base outside the gene matches. The CDR3 extends over 15 amino acids. The CDR3 nucleotides read TGTGCCAGTAGTATTACTAGCGGGGCCTACAATGAGCAGTTCTTC. Protein: CASSITSGAYNEQFF.

The chain combines TRBV29-1 with TRBJ2-7; the match to TRBD1 covers 9 bases. The CDR3 covers 13 residues. Trimming took 4 bases from V and 1 from J; bases not matched to a gene: 2. From germline, CDR1 is SQVTM and CDR2 ANQGSEA. This chain's CDR3 is CSVGQGVSYEQYF. CDR3 in DNA: TGCAGCGTTGGACAGGGGGTTTCCTACGAGCAGTACTTC.

CDR3 sequence (DNA): TGTGCCTGGAGTCCAGGTCGGGACAGGGGAATGAGTTCACCCCTCCACTTT. This encodes CAWSPGRDRGMSSPLHF. The rearrangement uses TRBV30 and TRBJ1-6; TRBD1 aligns across 10 bases. The V segment lost 2 bases and the J segment 9 bases; nucleotides outside the gene matches: 13. Germline values: CDR1 GTSNPN, CDR2 SVGIG (reference sequence). The CDR3 loop spans 17 amino acids.

V gene TRBV30 combines with J gene TRBJ2-3, with 8 positions matching TRBD2. The CDR3 loop spans 17 amino acids. Germline values: CDR1 GTSNPN, CDR2 SVGIG (reference sequence). V was clipped by 2 bases and J by 6 bases; unmatched bases: 16. CDR3 DNA sequence: TGTGCCTGGAGTCCCACAGAAGAGCGGGGGACTGGGGATACGCAGTATTTT. Translation: CAWSPTEERGTGDTQYF. Looking up the rest from reference TRBV30 and TRBJ2-3 gives the full variable domain: SQTIHQWPATLVQPVGSPLSLECTVEGTSNPNLYWYRQAAGRGLQLLFYSVGIGQISSEVPQNLSASRPQDRQFILSSKKLLLSDSGFYLCAWSPTEERGTGDTQYFGPGTRLTVL.

In this sample, this clone turned up a few times. The chain links TRBV7-2 to TRBJ2-7, with TRBD2 as a possible D gene (7 bases). The V gene lost 6 bases and the J gene lost 5 bases, with 20 bases spanning the gap. The germline V gene has CDR1 SGHTA and CDR2 FQGNSA. The length of the CDR3 is 15 residues. The DNA for the CDR3 is TGTGCCAGCAGGCCTACCCCCGCGGGGGCCAACGAGCAGTACTTC. It encodes CASRPTPAGANEQYF.

This clone has only a few counts. The V gene is TRBV7-2, the J gene TRBJ1-5; D is ambiguous. With 5 bases removed from V and 3 bases from J, the gap between germline ends came to 17 bases. This CDR3 contains 16 residues. CDR1 and CDR2 (germline): SGHTA, FQGNSA. CDR3 DNA: TGTGCCAGCAGCCTAGATCCGGAGGGTGCCAATCAGCCCCAGCATTTT. Its protein is CASSLDPEGANQPQHF.

This clone is medium-sized (0.01 to 0.1%). The same CDR3 also results from other DNA sequences found in this sample. This rearrangement joins TRBV4-2 to TRBJ2-3, with D maybe TRBD2 (6 bases). Between the trimmed V and J ends, which lost 4 bases and 2 bases, there was a span of 19 bases. The germline V gene encodes CDR1 LGHNA and CDR2 YNFKEQ. This CDR3 spans 17 amino acids. The CDR3 spells CASSPKRRTTYTDTQYF. CDR3 in DNA: TGTGCCAGCAGCCCTAAGCGCCGGACTACCTACACAGATACGCAGTATTTT.

J is TRBJ2-7 and V is TRBV6-1, with a weak D call TRBD1 (6 bases). The germline gives CDR1 MNHNS, CDR2 SASEGT. The CDR3 has 16 amino acids. V lost 4 bases, J lost 1 base, and 17 bases lay in between. CDR3 sequence reads: CASSVTQGAPSYEQYF. The DNA for the CDR3 is TGTGCCAGCAGTGTCACACAGGGTGCACCGTCCTACGAGCAGTACTTC.

Comment on this clone: It is unclear where the CDR3 begins or ends on the DNA, so no DNA is shown, and the CDR3 is as TCRdb lists it. V usage is TRBV11-2 and J usage is TRBJ2-1; no DNA check was done on the table's D call, TRBD2. The CDR3 contains 17 residues when both ends are counted. Germline V gives CDR1 SGHAT, CDR2 FQNNGV. CDR3 region: CASSFGPGLAANNEQFF.

This clone was picked up one time. The chain employs TRBV30 and TRBJ2-2; the D is unclear. The CDR3 has 13 amino acids. V lost 2 bases and J 6 bases, leaving 10 bases between the germline ends. Per germline, CDR1 GTSNPN and CDR2 SVGIG (reference sequence). The CDR3 nucleotides read TGTGCCTGGAGTTATCGGTCTGCCGGGGAGCTGTTTTTT. Translating it yields CAWSYRSAGELFF.

This clone appeared a few times. V is TRBV7-2 and J is TRBJ1-1; D is possibly TRBD1 (5 bases). Germline V gene data show CDR1 as SGHTA and CDR2 as FQGNSA. There are 14 residues in the CDR3. Trimming pared 2 bases from V and 3 bases from J, leaving 10 bases between. The CDR3 DNA reads TGTGCCAGCAGCTTACAGGGTCGTGACACTGAAGCTTTCTTT. Translated: CASSLQGRDTEAFF.

The chain uses TRBV30 and TRBJ1-1; D uncertain. Per the germline V gene, CDR1 is GTSNPN and CDR2 is SVGIG (reference sequence). V gave up 1 base and J gave up 1 base, with 7 bases separating them. The CDR3 contains 13 residues. The CDR3 reads CAWSAVRNTEAFF. CDR3 DNA: TGTGCCTGGAGTGCCGTTAGGAACACTGAAGCTTTCTTT.

Of note for this clone: One end of the junction fails to match germline, which may point to a read error. The gene calls are TRBV30 and TRBJ1-5, with TRBD1 matching over 8 bases. The germline gives CDR1 GTSNPN, CDR2 SVGIG (reference sequence). The CDR3 has 13 residues. The CDR3 spells CAWGQGGNQPQHF. The CDR3, as DNA: TGTGCCTGGGGACAGGGTGGCAATCAGCCCCAACATTTT.

This clone was seen a few times. An end of the junction differs from the germline gene, which may be a read error. V and J are TRBV7-9 and TRBJ1-1; D is unresolved. CDR3 length: 13 residues. Per the germline V gene, CDR1 is SEHNR and CDR2 is FQNEAQ (reference sequence). In nucleotides, the CDR3 is TGTGCCAGCACCGCCGAGGGTAACAGTGAAGCTTTCTTT. Amino acid sequence: CASTAEGNSEAFF.

The chain has TRBV9 and TRBJ2-5; possibly TRBD1 for D (6 bases). This CDR3 has 15 amino acids. Between the trimmed V and J ends, which lost 0 bases and 0 bases, there was a span of 9 bases. The germline V gene encodes CDR1 SGDLS and CDR2 YYNGEE. Here the CDR3 reads CASSVGTAYQETQYF. CDR3 nucleotides: TGTGCCAGCAGCGTAGGGACAGCGTACCAAGAGACCCAGTACTTC.

This chain links TRBV7-9 with TRBJ2-7; TRBD1 matches 7 bases. V was pared by 5 bases and J by 2 bases, with 9 bases of the junction left unmatched. There are 15 residues in the CDR3. Germline-derived CDR1 and CDR2 are SEHNR and FQNEAQ (reference sequence). The CDR3 DNA reads as TGTGCCAGCAGCGGAAGCACGACAGGGACCTACGAGCAGTACTTC. Translating gives CASSGSTTGTYEQYF.

V and J are TRBV29-1 and TRBJ2-7, with 9 bases lining up with TRBD1. From germline, CDR1 is SQVTM and CDR2 ANQGSEA. The CDR3 extends over 14 amino acids. V lost 7 bases to trimming and J lost 5 bases; unmatched junction nucleotides: 12. The DNA for the CDR3 is TGCAGCGCCAAAAAGGGTACAGGGGGCCACGAGCAGTACTTC. Residues: CSAKKGTGGHEQYF.

V usage is TRBV6-5 and J usage is TRBJ2-7, with D possibly matching TRBD1 (6 bases). The V end was cut by 0 bases, the J end by 11 bases, with 11 bases between. This CDR3 has 12 amino acids. CDR1 and CDR2 (germline): MNHEY, SVGAGI. CDR3: CASSYSWGPEYF. CDR3 nucleotide sequence: TGTGCCAGCAGTTACTCCTGGGGGCCCGAGTACTTC.